This entry features one TCR beta chain sequence. There are many counts of this clonotype. What antigen it recognizes has not been identified. No base quality information exists; no much larger clone differs at one position. This record belongs to a study of T cell repertoires in cytomegalovirus infection (dated by TCRdb to about 2019). For the study in its entirety: Because public TCR beta signatures pointed to carriage of CMV infection together with the matching HLA type, the HLA type of each donor mattered for the analysis. The full study reports these points: The ex vivo response was dominated by HLA-C-restricted CMV-specific TCR beta clonotypes, which also provided the single most frequent clonotype in two of eight donors. Cumulative frequency of public TCR beta family members discriminated carriers of CMV infection plus the relevant HLA type in this cohort and an independent approximately 370-donor cohort.

The listed sequencing device is Illumina HiSeq 1500. The public sequencing data were trimmed at Q25 with fastp and processed into clonotypes with MiXCR by TCRdb, which kept only in-frame beta chains. Each CDR3 protein appears once, grouped with its most common genes and DNA. The sample table holds about 300,000 distinct CDR3 sequences, of which 9.6% were seen once. The top ten clonotypes cover around 2.4% of the sample. The CDR3 runs 15 residues from the cysteine to the phenylalanine. Only CDR3 DNA remains: 45 bases, in frame from the first base. Based on the germline V gene, the CDR1 and CDR2 sequences are SGHTA and FQGNSA. Trimming removed 1 base from V and 7 bases from J; the gene matches leave 4 bases unexplained.

The specimen was PBMCs. This TCR was recovered from a human donor in good health (CMV status not recorded). Some clones in this sample may be carry-over from other donors' samples. Recombination joined TRBV7-2 with TRBJ1-6, and 7 bases in between align with TRBD1. The CDR3 reads as follows: CASSLGQGVNSPLHF. The sequence in DNA is TGTGCCAGCAGCTTAGGACAGGGCGTCAATTCACCCCTCCACTTT.